This TCR beta chain was recorded in a study of blood T cell repertoires in COVID-19. Data came from immunoSEQ multiplex PCR; TCRdb stores just in-frame clones and leaves some out. The sample includes some 460,000 clones, 87% of them seen just once. CDR3 length: 12 amino acids. V was pared by 2 bases and J by 10 bases, with 6 bases between. CDR1 and CDR2 from the germline V gene are MDHEN and SYDVKM. Sequenced sample: PBMCs or T cells enriched from blood (not recorded which). This clonotype originated in a woman in her late teens or twenties with acute COVID-19. The chain recombines TRBV28 with TRBJ1-6, with no clear D. The CDR3 DNA reads TGTGCCAGCAGTTTACGGGAGTCACCCCTCCACTTT. The encoded protein is CASSLRESPLHF. The full variable domain, its missing parts supplied by reference TRBV28 and TRBJ1-6, is DVKVTQSSRYLVKRTGEKVFLECVQDMDHENMFWYRQDPGLGLRLIYFSYDVKMKEKGDIPEGYSVSREKKERFSLILESASTNQTSMYLCASSLRESPLHFGNGTRLTVT.